This T cell receptor (beta chain) is drawn from a study of CD8 T cells in Susac syndrome. High-throughput TCR beta sequencing covered peripheral CD8+ and CD4+ T cells. The TEMRA cells underwent FACS enrichment, while the CD8+ and CD4+ T cells underwent negative isolation. Random hexamers were used to reverse transcribe the RNA input (about 0.5 to 1 ug). It was immunoSEQ multiplex PCR that amplified TCR beta CDR3 across 54 Vbeta and 13 Jbeta. From the immunoSEQ multiplex PCR reads, TCRdb called clonotypes with MiXCR, one entry per CDR3 protein. The sample yields 250,000 or so distinct CDR3 sequences, about 94% seen once. Sequenced: CD4+ T cells from PBMCs. This clonotype was obtained from a human donor with multiple sclerosis.

The CDR3 DNA reads TGTGCCAGCAGCTTAGACATAACAGGCAATGAGCAGTTCTTC. It yields the protein CASSLDITGNEQFF. The genes are TRBV7-9 and TRBJ2-1; possible D gene TRBD1, 5 bases. Germline V gene sequence: CDR1 SEHNR, CDR2 FQNEAQ (reference sequence). V lost 1 base and J 6 bases, leaving 10 bases between the germline ends. The CDR3 is made up of 14 amino acids.